This TCR beta chain appears in the sequencing data of a study of shared clonotypes between healthy human individuals. This clone occurred once. Data came from immunoSEQ multiplex PCR; TCRdb stores just in-frame clones and leaves some out. The sample records approximately 2.3 million clones, 93% being singletons. Sample: naive CD4+ T cells from PBMCs. Specified subset: CD45RA+ positively selected. The receptor was isolated from a man between 18 and 29 years old in good health. Some clones in this sample may be carry-over from other donors' samples.

CDR3 nucleotide sequence: TGTGCCAGCAGCCGCGGGGCTTATGAAAAACTGTTTTTT. It specifies CASSRGAYEKLFF. The rearrangement joins TRBV14 to TRBJ1-4, with D possibly TRBD1 on 5 matching bases. V shed 4 bases and J shed 6 bases, with 9 bases lying between them. Germline loops: CDR1 SGHDN, CDR2 FVKESK. The CDR3 runs 13 residues.